The 17 T cell receptor beta chains below come from one sample, sequenced in a study of T cell responses to AZD1222 COVID-19 vaccine. Produced via immunoSEQ multiplex PCR; TCRdb's table is partial and in-frame only. The data show roughly 76,000 clones, 86% seen once. The source was peripheral blood, collected on day 0 of AZD1222 vaccination. All receptors derive from an adult in good health.

The V call is TRBV10-3, the J call TRBJ2-1; D unclear. V was clipped by 0 bases and J by 2 bases, with 5 bases between them. The CDR3 totals 14 residues. Looked up from germline, CDR1 is ENHRY and CDR2 is SYGVKD. The CDR3 sequence: CAISESTTYNEQFF. CDR3 in DNA: TGTGCCATCAGTGAGTCGACCACCTACAATGAGCAGTTCTTC.

For the CDR3, the DNA is TGCAGTGCTAGCCGGCGAGGCTACACCTTC. This sequence encodes CSASRRGYTF. This chain connects TRBV20-1 to TRBJ1-2; D is ambiguous. The CDR3 runs to 10 residues. CDR1 and CDR2 from the germline V gene are DFQATT and SNEGSKA (reference sequence). V shed 3 bases and J shed 8 bases, with 7 bases lying between them.

The table lists this clone with a count of one. The chain combines TRBV5-1 with TRBJ1-5; 8 nucleotides agree with TRBD1. The trim removed 5 bases at V and 4 bases at J, leaving 11 bases unmatched. The CDR3 is 16 residues long. The V gene's germline CDR1 is SGHRS and CDR2 YFSETQ. The CDR3 coding sequence is TGCGCCAGCAGATTAGACCCAGGGGGCGGTAATCAGCCCCAGCATTTT. This sequence encodes CASRLDPGGGNQPQHF.

The chain employs TRBV18 and TRBJ1-1, with a possible D match to TRBD1 (5 bases). The CDR3 is 12 residues long. The V end lost 1 base, the J end lost 8 bases, and 8 bases lay between the germline ends. CDR1 KGHSH and CDR2 LQKENI come from the germline V gene. The CDR3 DNA reads TGTGCCAGCTCACCACAGTCAGGGGAAGCTTTCTTT. Encoded protein: CASSPQSGEAFF.

This clone appeared a few times. The V gene is TRBV7-3, the J gene TRBJ1-3, with a possible D match to TRBD1 (5 bases). The ends were cut back, 5 bases at V and 8 bases at J, with 13 bases in the middle. Per the germline V gene, CDR1 is SGHTA and CDR2 is FQGTGA. This CDR3 has 13 residues. In DNA form, the CDR3 reads TGTGCCAGCAGCGCGACAAGGGGACACACCATATATTTT. This gives the protein CASSATRGHTIYF.

This sequence joins TRBV12-3 or TRBV12-4 and TRBJ2-2, with D perhaps given as TRBD1 or TRBD2 (5 bases each). Trimming took off 8 bases at V and 9 bases at J, with 10 bases between the two ends. The CDR3 runs 11 residues. CDR3 amino acids: CASSGLRELFF. The CDR3 DNA sequence: TGTGCCAGCTCGGGGCTAAGGGAGCTGTTTTTT.

The CDR3 DNA follows: TGTGCCAGCTCACGCGCGGGACAGGGTATGAACTATGGCTACACCTTC. Its protein is CASSRAGQGMNYGYTF. This chain links TRBV18 with TRBJ1-2; 9 bases line up with TRBD1. The CDR3 is 16 residues long. Germline loops: CDR1 KGHSH, CDR2 LQKENI. V was clipped by 4 bases and J by 2 bases; unmatched bases: 8.

This rearrangement joins TRBV6-5 to TRBJ2-3; D uncertain. The CDR3 contains 15 residues. Looked up from germline, CDR1 is MNHEY and CDR2 is SVGAGI. Trimming removed 6 bases from V and 3 bases from J, with 16 bases in between. The CDR3 DNA is TGTGCCAGCAGACGACCGGGCCAGAGGACAGATACGCAGTATTTT. Its translation is CASRRPGQRTDTQYF.

The V gene is TRBV10-3, the J gene TRBJ1-2; D gene ambiguous. Germline loops: CDR1 ENHRY, CDR2 SYGVKD. V was trimmed by 0 bases and J by 4 bases, leaving 12 bases between them. This CDR3 contains 15 residues. This CDR3 reads CAISESLGQVYGYTF. The CDR3 nucleotides are TGTGCCATCAGTGAGTCTCTCGGGCAAGTCTATGGCTACACCTTC.

The genes are TRBV5-5 and TRBJ2-7; D perhaps matches TRBD2 (7 bases). Germline V gene sequence: CDR1 SGHKS, CDR2 YYEKEE (reference sequence). Trimming pared 4 bases from V and 3 bases from J, leaving 17 bases between. The CDR3 totals 15 residues. CDR3 residues: CASSPQGREFYEQYF. The DNA of the CDR3 is TGTGCCAGCAGCCCGCAGGGGAGGGAGTTCTACGAGCAGTACTTC.

Notes on this clone: An end of the junction differs from the germline gene, which may be a read error. The gene calls are TRBV4-2 and TRBJ2-2; no definite D call. This CDR3 is 15 amino acids long. Germline CDR1 reads LGHNA; CDR2 reads YNFKEQ. The CDR3 region is CDSSRSTLGTGELFF. The CDR3 DNA reads TGTGACAGCAGCCGATCCACTTTGGGGACCGGGGAGCTGTTTTTT.

Only one count was recorded for this clone. The chain recombines TRBV19 with TRBJ2-3; possible D gene TRBD1, 8 bases. The CDR3 runs 15 residues. Germline CDR1 reads LNHDA; CDR2 reads SQIVND (reference sequence). The V end was cut by 5 bases, the J end by 2 bases, with 14 bases between. CDR3 loop: CASSQGAGVTDTQYF. CDR3 coding DNA: TGTGCCAGTAGTCAGGGGGCGGGGGTCACAGATACGCAGTATTTT.

This clone was seen a few times. J is TRBJ1-5 and V is TRBV29-1; unclear D gene. The CDR3 has 12 residues. Trimming left V 3 bases short and J 6 bases short, with 9 bases between. Germline loops: CDR1 SQVTM, CDR2 ANQGSEA. The CDR3 sequence: CSVEGAGQPQHF. Written as DNA, the CDR3 is TGCAGCGTTGAGGGAGCGGGTCAGCCCCAGCATTTT.

The chain joins TRBV2 to TRBJ1-5; D is uncertain. The V and J ends lost 3 bases and 0 bases respectively, with 6 bases between them. From germline, CDR1 is SNHLY and CDR2 FYNNEI. This CDR3 region has 14 residues. The CDR3 DNA reads TGTGCCAGCAGTGATGTGTATAGCAATCAGCCCCAGCATTTT. Residues: CASSDVYSNQPQHF.

V is TRBV7-2 and J is TRBJ1-6; D not resolved. V lost 1 base and J lost 9, with 7 bases in between. This CDR3 has 13 amino acids. Germline CDR1 reads SGHTA; CDR2 reads FQGNSA. DNA for the CDR3: TGTGCCAGCAGCTTAGATTCAGTTTCACCCCTCCACTTT. It translates to CASSLDSVSPLHF.

This clone came up once. The chain uses TRBV6-1 and TRBJ1-5; no clear D. V lost 0 bases and J 6 bases, leaving 6 bases between the germline ends. The CDR3 is 13 residues long. CDR1 is MNHNS, CDR2 SASEGT, per germline. CDR3 amino acids: CASSEARGQPQHF. CDR3 sequence (DNA): TGTGCCAGCAGTGAAGCGCGGGGTCAGCCCCAGCATTTT.

The V call is TRBV5-5, the J call TRBJ1-5, with 9 bases identical to TRBD1. The V segment lost 3 bases and the J segment 2 bases; nucleotides outside the gene matches: 3. Germline CDR1 SGHKS, CDR2 YYEKEE (reference sequence). This CDR3 has 15 residues. Here the CDR3 DNA reads TGTGCCAGCAGCTCGACAGGGGGAGGCAATCAGCCCCAGCATTTT. Translating it yields CASSSTGGGNQPQHF.